This T cell receptor (beta chain) was recorded in a study of CDR3 diversity in severe acne. CDR1 and CDR2 from the germline V gene are SEHNR and FQNEAQ (reference sequence). There are 14 residues in the CDR3. The ends were cut back, 5 bases at V and 7 bases at J, with 12 bases in the middle. Each CDR3 protein gets one entry after TCRdb re-called the PCR reads with MiXCR. Here the sample spans about 76,000 distinct CDR3 sequences, 50% to 65% being singletons. V is TRBV7-9 and J is TRBJ1-6, with D possibly TRBD1 on 5 matching bases. The TCR was taken from a male donor in good health, without acne. Material for sequencing was blood. The CDR3 sequence is CASSPDSNNSPLHF. CDR3 DNA: TGTGCCAGCAGCCCTGACAGTAACAATTCACCCCTCCACTTT.